The 26 T cell receptor beta chains listed next were all sequenced from one sample in a study of blood T cell repertoires in COVID-19. Some clones are missing from TCRdb's copy, which holds only in-frame ones; the method was immunoSEQ multiplex PCR. The data contain roughly 260,000 clones, about nine tenths of them singletons. Sequenced sample: peripheral blood. The receptors here all came from a young adult with COVID-19, enrolled during active disease.

There are a few counts of this clone. This chain joins TRBV5-8 and TRBJ2-1, with TRBD2 matching over 10 bases. The CDR3 is made up of 17 amino acids. Unmatched junction bases numbered 9, after V lost 0 bases and J lost 6 bases. Germline V gene sequence: CDR1 SGHTS, CDR2 YDEGEE. The CDR3 is CASSLDFLLAGSNEQFF. The CDR3 bases are TGTGCCAGCAGCTTGGATTTTTTACTAGCGGGGAGCAATGAGCAGTTCTTC.

The CDR3 sequence: CASSLGLAGGTSTDTQYF. In DNA, the CDR3 is TGTGCCAGCAGCTTAGGACTAGCGGGCGGGACTAGCACAGATACGCAGTATTTT. V gene TRBV11-2 combines with J gene TRBJ2-3; 10 bases match TRBD2. CDR1 is SGHAT, CDR2 FQNNGV, per germline. The CDR3 extends over 18 amino acids. With V trimmed by 1 base and J by 0 bases, 7 bases remained unmatched.

The chain employs TRBV7-9 and TRBJ1-1, with TRBD1 matching 7 bases. This CDR3 is 14 amino acids long. Germline trimming cut 5 bases from V and 0 bases from J; bases unmatched to any gene: 3. Germline V CDR1 and CDR2: SEHNR, FQNEAQ (reference sequence). The CDR3 is CASSVGQLNTEAFF. As DNA, the CDR3 is TGTGCCAGCAGCGTGGGACAGCTGAACACTGAAGCTTTCTTT.

The CDR3 loop reads CASTAGLYTEAFF. The DNA for the CDR3 is TGTGCCAGCACCGCGGGGTTATACACTGAAGCTTTCTTT. V gene TRBV13 combines with J gene TRBJ1-1; D unclear. Between the trimmed V and J ends, which lost 7 bases and 3 bases, there was a span of 12 bases. Germline-derived CDR1 and CDR2 are PRHDT and FYEKMQ (reference sequence). The CDR3 has 13 amino acids.

The chain recombines TRBV6-5 with TRBJ1-6, with D unclear. The CDR3 has 14 amino acids. Germline V CDR1 and CDR2: MNHEY, SVGAGI. The ends were cut back, 2 bases at V and 6 bases at J, with 8 bases in the middle. CDR3 loop: CASSYRVSNSPLHF. The CDR3 DNA is TGTGCCAGCAGTTACAGAGTTTCTAATTCACCCCTCCACTTT.

This sequence joins TRBV2 and TRBJ2-7; no firm D call. Looked up from germline, CDR1 is SNHLY and CDR2 is FYNNEI. V was shortened by 5 bases and J by 3 bases, with 5 bases between the two germline ends. The CDR3 extends over 11 amino acids. In DNA, the CDR3 is TGTGCCAGCAGTCGTCTCTACGAGCAGTACTTC. Encoded protein: CASSRLYEQYF.

This sequence joins TRBV23-1 and TRBJ2-2; D may be TRBD1 (6 bases). TRBV23-1 is an ORF; its function is uncertain. The V end was cut by 4 bases, the J end by 0 bases, with 15 bases between. The CDR3 is made up of 17 amino acids. The CDR3 DNA reads TGCGCCAGCAGTCCCCAACAGGGCTTTTCGAACACCGGGGAGCTGTTTTTT. The encoded protein is CASSPQQGFSNTGELFF.

The V call is TRBV7-2, the J call TRBJ2-2; TRBD1 matches 7 bases. The CDR3 extends over 14 amino acids. Germline loops: CDR1 SGHTA, CDR2 FQGNSA. Trimming removed 5 bases from V and 6 bases from J; junction bases left unmatched: 6. This CDR3 is CASSPQGTAGELFF. CDR3 coding DNA: TGTGCCAGCAGCCCACAAGGGACAGCCGGGGAGCTGTTTTTT.

This clone has just a few counts. The genes are TRBV10-2 and TRBJ2-7, with D uncertain. The V end lost 4 bases, the J end lost 3 bases, and 7 bases lay between the germline ends. Germline V gene lookup returns CDR1 WSHSY and CDR2 SAAADI. The CDR3 covers 12 residues. As DNA, the CDR3 is TGCGCCAGCAGTGTGGCCAACTACGAGCAGTACTTC. It codes for CASSVANYEQYF.

In its sample, this clone was seen once. The chain is built from TRBV1 and TRBJ1-1; TRBD1 is the table's D call and was not checked against the DNA. TRBV1 is a documented pseudogene. This CDR3 contains 20 residues. The CDR3 spells CTSSHPEVLSQGHYNTEAFF. The CDR3 DNA is TGCACCAGCAGCCACCCTGAGGTTCTATCCCAGGGGCATTACAACACTGAAGCTTTCTTT.

The chain carries TRBV6-5 and TRBJ2-7; TRBD1 aligns across 11 bases. With 5 bases clipped from V and 4 bases from J, the junction kept 7 bases outside the gene matches. CDR1 is MNHEY, CDR2 SVGAGI, per germline. The CDR3 sequence is 15 residues long. The chain's CDR3 is CASSLGQGAGYEQYF. The CDR3 DNA reads as TGTGCCAGCAGTCTTGGACAGGGGGCTGGTTACGAGCAGTACTTC.

The rearrangement joins TRBV5-1 to TRBJ2-7, with D hard to call. Germline V gives CDR1 SGHRS, CDR2 YFSETQ. The CDR3 sequence is 14 residues long. The V end lost 0 bases, the J end lost 5 bases, and 12 bases lay between the germline ends. The CDR3 DNA follows: TGCGCCAGCAGCTTGGGACACCAAATAGACGAGCAGTACTTC. This encodes CASSLGHQIDEQYF.

V and J are TRBV24-1 and TRBJ2-3, with D perhaps TRBD2 (6 bases). The germline V gene encodes CDR1 KGHDR and CDR2 SFDVKD. Trimming left V 9 bases short and J 1 base short, with 13 bases between. The CDR3 loop spans 14 amino acids. CDR3 DNA sequence: TGTGCCACCTCGGGCGGGATAGGCACAGATACGCAGTATTTT. This sequence encodes CATSGGIGTDTQYF.

The chain employs TRBV6-1 and TRBJ2-1; 10 bases are a match to TRBD1. The germline V gene encodes CDR1 MNHNS and CDR2 SASEGT. The CDR3 length is 16 residues. Germline trimming cut 2 bases from V and 6 bases from J; bases unmatched to any gene: 7. The DNA of the CDR3 is TGTGCCAGCAGTGAAAGGGGGACAGGGGCGTTCAATGAGCAGTTCTTC. Amino acids: CASSERGTGAFNEQFF.

The chain recombines TRBV2 with TRBJ2-3; 11 bases match TRBD2. V shed 5 bases, J shed 0 bases, and the junction held 7 bases outside the gene matches. The CDR3 spans 17 residues. The germline gives CDR1 SNHLY, CDR2 FYNNEI. In DNA form, the CDR3 reads TGTGCCAGCAGTACCGGGACTAGCGGTATTAGCACAGATACGCAGTATTTT. It translates to CASSTGTSGISTDTQYF.

This chain links TRBV19 with TRBJ2-3; D remains unclear. Looked up from germline, CDR1 is LNHDA and CDR2 is SQIVND (reference sequence). V lost 6 bases and J 0 bases, leaving 10 bases between the germline ends. The CDR3 is made up of 14 amino acids. The CDR3 sequence is CASSEDASTDTQYF. The DNA of the CDR3 is TGTGCCAGTAGCGAGGATGCTAGCACAGATACGCAGTATTTT.

This chain connects TRBV11-2 to TRBJ1-3; D is perhaps TRBD1 (5 bases). CDR3 size: 18 residues. Germline V CDR1 and CDR2: SGHAT, FQNNGV. The V and J ends lost 9 bases and 0 bases respectively, with 24 bases between them. The CDR3 nucleotides read TGTGCCAGTACCCTGCCTTTGGGTCCAGGGTCCTCTGGAAACACCATATATTTT. This sequence encodes CASTLPLGPGSSGNTIYF. The whole variable domain, filled in from reference TRBV11-2 and TRBJ1-3, reads EAGVAQSPRYKIIEKRQSVAFWCNPISGHATLYWYQQILGQGPKLLIQFQNNGVVDDSQLPKDRFSAERLKGVDSTLKIQPAKLEDSAVYLCASTLPLGPGSSGNTIYFGEGSWLTVV.

The gene calls are TRBV7-2 and TRBJ2-3; 9 positions match TRBD1. The trim removed 1 base at V and 10 bases at J, leaving 12 bases unmatched. This CDR3 contains 16 residues. The V gene's germline CDR1 is SGHTA and CDR2 FQGNSA. The CDR3 reads CASSLEGGTGTSAQYF. The CDR3 coding sequence is TGTGCCAGCAGCTTAGAAGGTGGGACAGGGACATCAGCGCAGTATTTT.

The chain combines TRBV5-1 with TRBJ2-7; 8 bases line up with TRBD2. Germline CDR1 SGHRS, CDR2 YFSETQ. This CDR3 has 18 amino acids. V lost 0 bases, J lost 0 bases, and 11 bases stayed unmatched. CDR3 sequence (DNA): TGCGCCAGCAGCTTGGCTAGCGGGCAATGGGGGGTCTCCTACGAGCAGTACTTC. It specifies CASSLASGQWGVSYEQYF.

The chain employs TRBV9 and TRBJ2-3; TRBD2 aligns across 9 bases. The CDR3 spans 16 residues. The germline V gene has CDR1 SGDLS and CDR2 YYNGEE. The junction had 11 bases not matched to a gene; V was cut back by 3 bases and J by 6 bases. CDR3 protein: CASSENIAGEEDTQYF. DNA for the CDR3: TGTGCCAGCAGCGAAAACATAGCGGGAGAGGAGGATACGCAGTATTTT.

This clone came up once. The J gene is TRBJ2-7, the V gene TRBV6-2 or TRBV6-3; a possible D gene is TRBD2 (5 bases). The V gene lost 5 bases and the J gene lost 3 bases, with 23 bases spanning the gap. CDR3 length equals 17 residues. Looked up from germline, CDR1 is MNHEY and CDR2 is SVGEGT. The CDR3 region has the DNA TGTGCCAGCAGTCACCGTCCGACTCCCCGAGGGCTCTACGAGCAGTACTTC. This sequence encodes CASSHRPTPRGLYEQYF.

The chain links TRBV20-1 to TRBJ1-6; weak D call: TRBD1 (5 bases). From germline, CDR1 is DFQATT and CDR2 SNEGSKA (reference sequence). There are 11 residues in the CDR3. V dropped 5 bases and J dropped 7 bases, with 6 bases sitting between them. Here the CDR3 reads CSAAGNSPLHF. The CDR3 DNA sequence: TGCAGTGCTGCAGGGAATTCACCCCTCCACTTT.

The V call is TRBV7-9, the J call TRBJ2-1; maybe TRBD2 (6 bases). The CDR3 is 17 amino acids. Germline lookup yields CDR1 SEHNR and CDR2 FQNEAQ (reference sequence). V dropped 2 bases and J dropped 0 bases, with 14 bases sitting between them. CDR3 DNA sequence: TGTGCCAGCAGCTTAACGGGAGCGGTCAGCTCCTACAATGAGCAGTTCTTC. Amino acids: CASSLTGAVSSYNEQFF.

The chain links TRBV4-3 to TRBJ2-3, with TRBD1 as a possible D gene (5 bases). In germline, CDR1 is LGHNA, CDR2 YSLEER. Trimming cost V 1 base and J 2 bases, with 10 bases left between them. CDR3 size: 15 residues. The CDR3 coding sequence is TGCGCCAGCAGCCAAGTATCCAGGGACACAGATACGCAGTATTTT. Its protein product is CASSQVSRDTDTQYF.

The V call is TRBV21-1, the J call TRBJ1-6. TRBV21-1 is deemed a pseudogene. CDR3 size: 12 residues. The CDR3 DNA reads TGTGCCAGCCGGGACTGCCATTCACCCCTCCACTTT. This encodes CASRDCHSPLHF.

This chain links TRBV12-3 or TRBV12-4 with TRBJ1-6; 7 nucleotides line up with TRBD1. J gave up 9 bases and V 4 bases, and 3 bases lay outside the gene matches. The CDR3 has 13 residues. CDR3 sequence: CASSYRGGSPLHF. The CDR3 bases are TGTGCCAGCAGTTACAGGGGAGGTTCACCCCTCCACTTT.